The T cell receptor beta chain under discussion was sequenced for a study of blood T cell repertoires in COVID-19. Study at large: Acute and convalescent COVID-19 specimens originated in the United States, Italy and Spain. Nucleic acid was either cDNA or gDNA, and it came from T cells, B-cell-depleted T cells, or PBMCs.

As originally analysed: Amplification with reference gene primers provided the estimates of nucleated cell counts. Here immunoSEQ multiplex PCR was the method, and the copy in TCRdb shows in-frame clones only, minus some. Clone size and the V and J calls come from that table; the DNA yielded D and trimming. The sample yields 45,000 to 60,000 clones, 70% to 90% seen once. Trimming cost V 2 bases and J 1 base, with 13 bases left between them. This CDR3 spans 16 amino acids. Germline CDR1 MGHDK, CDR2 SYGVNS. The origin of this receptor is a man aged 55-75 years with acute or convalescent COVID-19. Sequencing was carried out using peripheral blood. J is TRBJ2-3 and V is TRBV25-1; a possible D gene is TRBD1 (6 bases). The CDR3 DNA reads TGTGCCAGCAGTGAAACCGGGACACGTGGCACAGATACGCAGTATTTT. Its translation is CASSETGTRGTDTQYF.